The sequence of this T cell receptor beta chain was determined in a study of beta chain features in type 1 diabetes. A note on this clone: The target antigen is unknown.

Isolated RNA was reverse transcribed in full, so expressed TCRB transcripts were sequenced. The average read count of naive, central memory and regulatory T cell samples was approximately 3.5 million. Assay used: immunoSEQ multiplex PCR; TCRdb lists only in-frame clones, some missing. The sample records a few hundred thousand clones, approximately 20% being singletons. The germline CDR1 and CDR2 sequences are MGHRA and YSYEKL. The ends were cut back, 4 bases at V and 0 bases at J, with 12 bases in the middle. CDR3 length: 16 amino acids. The study, taken as a whole, reports: The similarity of naive, central memory and Treg TCRB repertoires appeared greater among patients than among healthy donors. Moderate yet significant TCRB CDR3 shortening was seen in Type 1 diabetes patients in all four CD4+ subsets.

A single heparinised draw of 95 to 150 mL on average was taken per donor. Sequenced input: naive CD4+ T cells from blood. The J gene is TRBJ1-4, the V gene TRBV4-1; the D is unclear. The TCR originated in a woman between 35 and 50 years old with type 1 diabetes. CDR3 in amino acids: CASSPSTVPTNEKLFF. CDR3 coding DNA: TGCGCCAGCAGCCCCTCAACGGTCCCAACTAATGAAAAACTGTTTTTT.